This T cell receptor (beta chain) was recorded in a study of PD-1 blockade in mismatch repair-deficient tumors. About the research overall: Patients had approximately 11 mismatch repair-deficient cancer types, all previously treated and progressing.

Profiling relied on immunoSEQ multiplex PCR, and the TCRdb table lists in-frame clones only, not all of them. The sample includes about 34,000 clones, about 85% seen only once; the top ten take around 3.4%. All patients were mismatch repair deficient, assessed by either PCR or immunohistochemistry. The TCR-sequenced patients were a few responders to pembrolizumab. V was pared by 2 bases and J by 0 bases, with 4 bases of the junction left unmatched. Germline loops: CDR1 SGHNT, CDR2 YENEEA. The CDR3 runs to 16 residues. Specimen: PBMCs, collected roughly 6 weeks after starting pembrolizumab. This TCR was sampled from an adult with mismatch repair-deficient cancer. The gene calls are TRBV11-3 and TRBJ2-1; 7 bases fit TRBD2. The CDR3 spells CASSLPLASSYNEQFF. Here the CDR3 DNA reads TGTGCCAGCAGCTTACCACTAGCGTCCTCCTACAATGAGCAGTTCTTC.